This record concerns one TCR beta chain sequence. Its antigen remains unidentified. Combining a sample-barcoded 5' primer with a J-beta primer mix, a second PCR ran for roughly 6 to 12 cycles. TCRdb re-called the 5' RACE reads with MiXCR, one entry per CDR3 protein. The table records 1.5 million to 2 million distinct CDR3 sequences, 40% to 55% of them present only once. There were healthy Caucasian individuals from Russia, aged roughly 6 to 90, serving as donors. Isolating PBMCs gave at least 7 million of these cells per sample. The data were obtained in a study of blood T cells in healthy people across ages. Findings of the study overall: Changes seen in expanded clonotypes were possibly confounded by donor CMV status left unknown. Roughly linear age-related decline in beta diversity appeared, significant by age 40.

This TCR came from a middle-aged woman in good health. The specimen sequenced was blood.

CDR3 in DNA: TGCGCCAGCAGCCAATCCCCACTAGCGGGGGGTCAGGATACGCAGTATTTT. Its protein is CASSQSPLAGGQDTQYF. The genes are TRBV4-1 and TRBJ2-3; TRBD2 matches at 12 bases. The CDR3 is made up of 17 amino acids. Per the germline V gene, CDR1 is MGHRA and CDR2 is YSYEKL. Trimming took 2 bases from V and 6 from J; bases not matched to a gene: 9.